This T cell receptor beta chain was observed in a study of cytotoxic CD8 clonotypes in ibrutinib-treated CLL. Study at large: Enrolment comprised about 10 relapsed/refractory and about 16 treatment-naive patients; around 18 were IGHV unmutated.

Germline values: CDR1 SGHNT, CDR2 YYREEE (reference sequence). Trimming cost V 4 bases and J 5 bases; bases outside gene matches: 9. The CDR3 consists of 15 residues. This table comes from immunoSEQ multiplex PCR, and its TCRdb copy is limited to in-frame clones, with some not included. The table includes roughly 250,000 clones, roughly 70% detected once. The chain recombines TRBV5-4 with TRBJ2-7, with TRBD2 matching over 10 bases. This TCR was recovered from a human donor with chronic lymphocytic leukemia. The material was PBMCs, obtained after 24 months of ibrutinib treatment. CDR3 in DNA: TGTGCCAGCAGCCGTGATCTAGCGGGAGTAAACGAGCAGTACTTC. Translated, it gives CASSRDLAGVNEQYF.